This TCR beta chain was documented in a study of CD8+ T cells in alopecia areata. Scientists pooled cutaneous lymph node cells and sorted them on CD4, CD8alpha, NKG2D, NKG2ACE and other markers. CDR3 size: 14 residues. V shed 1 base, J shed 3 bases, and the junction held 4 bases outside the gene matches. Germline loops: CDR1 NNHDY, CDR2 SYVADS. Sequencing templates came from extracted RNA that was reverse transcribed into cDNA. Here immunoSEQ multiplex PCR was the method, and the copy in TCRdb shows in-frame clones only, minus some. The record shows 250,000 or so clones for this sample, with no singletons present. To note about this clone: The gene names given are mouse names. The read terminates 4 residues ahead of where the CDR3 ends, so the germline J gene completes it.

The TCR was taken from a C3H/HeJ mouse with alopecia areata. Strain haplotype (MHC): H2-k. Material: CD4+ T cells sorted from a lymph node. V usage is TRBV13-3 and J usage is TRBJ2-7; 7 nucleotides agree with TRBD1. CDR3 DNA, as far as it was read: TGTGCCAGCAGTGATCCGGGACAGAACTAT. It encodes CASSDPGQNY. The CDR3 reads in full as CASSDPGQNYEQYF.